The T cell receptor (beta chain) under discussion was sequenced for a study of beta chain features in type 1 diabetes. At the level of the study: Taken together, all samples contributed 107,917,701 examined sorted cells.

Blood was collected once per donor into heparin, averaging about 110 mL. Using CD45RO/CCR7/CD25/CD127/CD95/CD27, CD4+ naive, central memory, regulatory and stem cell-like memory cells were sorted. Once sorted, every population was more than 95% pure. The CDR3 contains 14 residues. The V gene lost 1 base and the J gene lost 8 bases, with 12 bases spanning the gap. Per the germline V gene, CDR1 is SGHAT and CDR2 is FQNNGV. Expressed TCRB transcripts were sequenced after all isolated RNA was converted to cDNA. Only in-frame clones appear in the TCRdb table, and some are missing; sequencing was by immunoSEQ multiplex PCR. The repertoire holds hundreds of thousands of clones, with about 12% as singletons.

The genes are TRBV11-2 and TRBJ2-1, with D perhaps TRBD2 (6 bases). The source of this sequence is a man aged 18 to 29 in good health. The sample was naive CD4+ T cells from blood. CDR3 nucleotide sequence: TGTGCCAGCAGCTTAGCGGGAGTTCTCGATGAGCAGTTCTTC. This translates into CASSLAGVLDEQFF.